This T cell receptor beta chain came from a study of cytomegalovirus exposure and HLA in healthy donors. Study information: Findings of an earlier analysis included around 120 million unique TCR beta sequences from 180 million or so T cells. Early release data held about 92 million unique TCRs from HLA-typed donors. Study conclusions and caveats: Most TCR sequences were seen very rarely across donors, but some public TCRs occurred in many. Investigators reported fewer than 200 TCR beta chains as tied to cytomegalovirus.

13 Jbeta primers and 60 Vbeta primers were used for the PCR. Sequenced by immunoSEQ multiplex PCR; TCRdb stores in-frame clones only, minus some. The repertoire holds roughly 120,000 clones, with 81% as singletons. From germline, CDR1 is MDHEN and CDR2 SYDVKM. The CDR3 is 13 residues long. With 10 bases clipped from V and 4 bases from J, the junction kept 10 bases outside the gene matches. About this clone: Its antigen remains unknown.

The TCR was taken from a woman between 40 and 55 years old in good health and CMV-seronegative. The sample consisted of PBMCs. V gene TRBV28 combines with J gene TRBJ2-7; 7 bases fit TRBD2. The CDR3 nucleotides read TGTGCCACCCACAGGTCGGGGGGTTACGAGCAGTACTTC. Translating gives CATHRSGGYEQYF.